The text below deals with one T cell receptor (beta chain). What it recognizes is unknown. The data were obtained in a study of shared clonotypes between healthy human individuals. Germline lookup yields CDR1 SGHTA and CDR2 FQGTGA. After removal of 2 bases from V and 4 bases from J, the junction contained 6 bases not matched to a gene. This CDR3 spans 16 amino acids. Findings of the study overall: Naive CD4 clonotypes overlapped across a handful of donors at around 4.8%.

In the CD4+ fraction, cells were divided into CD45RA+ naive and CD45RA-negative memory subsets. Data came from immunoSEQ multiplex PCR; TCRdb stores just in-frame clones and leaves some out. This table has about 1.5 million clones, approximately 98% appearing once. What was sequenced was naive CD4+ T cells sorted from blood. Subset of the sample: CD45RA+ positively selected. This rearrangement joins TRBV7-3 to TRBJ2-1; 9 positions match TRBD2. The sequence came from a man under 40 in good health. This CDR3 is CASSLVGTSIYNEQFF. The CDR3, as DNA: TGTGCCAGCAGCTTAGTCGGGACTAGCATTTACAATGAGCAGTTCTTC.